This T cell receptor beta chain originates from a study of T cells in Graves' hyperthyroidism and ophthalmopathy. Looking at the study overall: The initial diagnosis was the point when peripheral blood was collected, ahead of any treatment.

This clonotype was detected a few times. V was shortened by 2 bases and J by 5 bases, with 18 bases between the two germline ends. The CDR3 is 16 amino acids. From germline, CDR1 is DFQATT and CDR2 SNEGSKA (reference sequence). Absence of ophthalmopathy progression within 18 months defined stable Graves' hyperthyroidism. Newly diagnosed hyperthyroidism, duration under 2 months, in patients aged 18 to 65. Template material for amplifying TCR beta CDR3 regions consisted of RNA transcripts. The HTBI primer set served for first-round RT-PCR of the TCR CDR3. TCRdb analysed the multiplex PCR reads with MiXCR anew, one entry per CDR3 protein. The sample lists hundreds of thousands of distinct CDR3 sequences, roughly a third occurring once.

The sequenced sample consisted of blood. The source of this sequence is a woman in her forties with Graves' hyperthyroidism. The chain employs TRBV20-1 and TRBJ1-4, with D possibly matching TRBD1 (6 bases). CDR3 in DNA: TGCAGTGCTAGATCGACCTCGACAGGTGCGAATGAAAAACTGTTTTTT. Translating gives CSARSTSTGANEKLFF.